The T cell receptor (beta chain) described here comes from a study of T cells in Graves' hyperthyroidism and ophthalmopathy. Regarding the study as a whole: The majority of expanded thyroid clonotypes above 0.001 also appeared in blood. A model built on 13 V-J features separated ophthalmopathy from stable hyperthyroidism.

CDR1 and CDR2 (germline): KGHSY, FQNENV. After removal of 0 bases from V and 4 bases from J, the junction contained 8 bases not matched to a gene. The CDR3 is made up of 16 amino acids. Clinical symptoms, serum thyroxine, TRAb, thyroid ultrasound and orbital computed tomography established diagnosis. TCR beta CDR3 regions were amplified from RNA transcripts. First-round RT-PCR of the TCR CDR3 relied on the HTBI primer set. One entry per CDR3 protein, called by TCRdb with MiXCR from the multiplex PCR reads. Of under 350,000 distinct CDR3 sequences in the sample, about 13% were seen once. Regarding this clonotype: Antigen: not known.

This receptor was obtained from a woman in her forties with Graves' ophthalmopathy. The J gene is TRBJ1-2, the V gene TRBV16; TRBD1 matches at 7 bases. The specimen was blood. Written as DNA, the CDR3 is TGTGCCAGCAGCCAATCGTCGGGACAGCCCTTCTATGGCTACACCTTC. As protein: CASSQSSGQPFYGYTF.